This T cell receptor beta chain was observed in a study of T-cell reconstitution after alpha-beta-depleted transplantation in children. Overall study findings and caveats: Several hundred expanded graft clones reportedly supplied alpha-beta T cells about two months after transplant. Day-60 TCRbeta diversity that was high in some patients was derived from surviving recipient T cells and thymic progenitors. After one year, T-cell counts and TCRbeta diversity mostly came from new T cells.

From germline, CDR1 is DFQATT and CDR2 SNEGSKA (reference sequence). The CDR3 totals 16 residues. The germline V and J ends were trimmed by 0 bases and 0 bases, with 11 bases remaining between them. Library preparation (for TCRbeta) was performed with unique molecular identifiers. TCRdb ran MiXCR on the PCR reads and lists one entry per CDR3 protein. The repertoire has under 300,000 distinct CDR3 sequences, around 10% of them found once; the top ten carry 23%. This clonotype was counted at least ten times. The antigen is unknown. This TCR was recovered from a male patient between 2 and 10 years old who had a stem cell transplant for chronic granulomatous disease, so the T cells may come from the graft donor. J is TRBJ1-4 and V is TRBV20-1; D call uncertain. Sequenced material: peripheral blood, taken 180 days after TCRalphabeta/CD19-depleted stem cell transplant. The CDR3 protein is CSARDLAAATNEKLFF. The DNA for the CDR3 is TGCAGTGCTAGAGACCTCGCGGCAGCAACTAATGAAAAACTGTTTTTT.